This TCR beta chain was recovered during a study of T cell responses to AZD1222 COVID-19 vaccine. Study-level findings and limits: Repertoires were obtained solely post-peak T cell response.

Data came from immunoSEQ multiplex PCR; TCRdb stores just in-frame clones and leaves some out. The table includes some 150,000 clones, 75% to 85% detected once. In the case of this clone: Its specificity is not known.

Germline CDR1 reads SGHRS; CDR2 reads YFSETQ. The CDR3 is 13 residues long. V shed 5 bases and J 7 bases; nucleotides not matched to a gene: 6. The TCR was taken from an adult who received the MenACWY meningococcal vaccine as a control. Here the sequenced sample was peripheral blood, taken 28 days after the second dose of the MenACWY control vaccine. The J gene is TRBJ1-5, the V gene TRBV5-1; 7 bases match TRBD1. This CDR3 reads CASSYRGGQPQHF. The CDR3 bases are TGCGCCAGCAGTTACAGGGGTGGGCAGCCCCAGCATTTT. Drawing the rest from reference TRBV5-1 and TRBJ1-5, the complete variable domain is KAGVTQTPRYLIKTRGQQVTLSCSPISGHRSVSWYQQTPGQGLQFLFEYFSETQRNKGNFPGRFSGRQFSNSRSEMNVSTLELGDSALYLCASSYRGGQPQHFGDGTRLSIL.